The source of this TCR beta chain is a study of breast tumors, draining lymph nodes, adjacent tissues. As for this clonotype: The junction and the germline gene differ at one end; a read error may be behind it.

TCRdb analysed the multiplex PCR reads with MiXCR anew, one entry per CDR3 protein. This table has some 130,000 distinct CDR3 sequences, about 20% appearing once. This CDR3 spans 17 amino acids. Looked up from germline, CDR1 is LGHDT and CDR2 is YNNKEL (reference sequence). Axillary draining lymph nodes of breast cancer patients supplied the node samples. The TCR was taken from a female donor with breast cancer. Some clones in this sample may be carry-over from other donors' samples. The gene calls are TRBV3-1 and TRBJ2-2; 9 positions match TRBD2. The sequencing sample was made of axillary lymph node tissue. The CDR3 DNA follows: TGTGCCAGCAGCCAATTATACACTAGCGGGTGGTCCGGGGAGCTGGTTTTT. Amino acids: CASSQLYTSGWSGELVF.